These T cell receptor beta chains were read from a single sample in a study of blood T cell repertoires in COVID-19. Profiling relied on immunoSEQ multiplex PCR, and the TCRdb table lists in-frame clones only, not all of them. The sample shows around 400,000 clones, 80% to 90% of them seen only once. Sample: peripheral blood. The receptors shown here come from a man aged 35 to 55 with acute or convalescent COVID-19. CDR3s include the opening cysteine and the closing phenylalanine or tryptophan. D genes are given only for firm matches. The size of a clone is reported for some rows only, either as once, few or many, or as a class for expanded clones.

v_call,d_call,clone_size,j_call,cdr3_aa,cdr3_nt
TRBV5-6,TRBD1,-,TRBJ2-7,CASSWGQGAYEQYF,TGTGCCAGCAGCTGGGGACAGGGGGCCTACGAGCAGTACTTC
TRBV7-3,TRBD2,-,TRBJ2-1,CASSLRLAGIAEQFF,TGTGCCAGCAGCTTAAGGCTAGCGGGAATAGCTGAGCAGTTCTTC
TRBV7-6,-,-,TRBJ2-1,CASSFAETENYNEQFF,TGTGCCAGCAGCTTTGCGGAAACGGAGAATTACAATGAGCAGTTCTTC
TRBV5-1,-,-,TRBJ2-2,CASSYEIMDTGELFF,TGCGCCAGCAGCTACGAGATAATGGACACCGGGGAGCTGTTTTTT
TRBV27,-,-,TRBJ2-5,CASSRTGEETQYF,TGTGCCAGCAGTCGCACAGGAGAAGAGACCCAGTACTTC
TRBV3-1/TRBV3-2,-,-,TRBJ1-6,CASSQGYAGKHSPLHF,TGTGCCAGCAGCCAAGGGTATGCAGGGAAGCATTCACCCCTCCACTTT
TRBV4-2,-,-,TRBJ1-1,CASSQDHRVINTEAFF,TGTGCCAGCAGCCAAGACCACAGGGTAATTAACACTGAAGCTTTCTTT
TRBV6-5,TRBD1,-,TRBJ2-2,CASRWQGANTGELFF,TGTGCCAGCAGGTGGCAGGGGGCGAACACCGGGGAGCTGTTTTTT
TRBV4-3,-,-,TRBJ2-5,CASSQQLGQSGQETQYF,TGCGCCAGCAGCCAACAACTCGGACAGTCGGGACAAGAGACCCAGTACTTC
TRBV28,TRBD1,-,TRBJ1-3,CASSQQGNVDTIYF,TGTGCCAGCAGCCAACAGGGGAACGTCGACACCATATATTTT
TRBV27,-,-,TRBJ2-3,CASSLLGPPDTQYF,TGTGCCAGCAGTTTATTGGGCCCCCCAGATACGCAGTATTTT
TRBV29-1,TRBD1,-,TRBJ2-2,CSVGTGDTGELFF,TGCAGCGTTGGAACAGGGGACACCGGGGAGCTGTTTTTT
TRBV5-1,-,few,TRBJ2-7,CASSLEGGTVYEQYF,TGCGCCAGCAGCTTGGAGGGCGGGACGGTCTACGAGCAGTACTTC
TRBV28,-,-,TRBJ1-6,CASKRSSYNSPLHF,TGTGCCAGTAAAAGGAGCTCCTATAATTCACCCCTCCACTTT
TRBV11-2,-,-,TRBJ2-3,CASSLRTDTQYF,TGTGCCAGCAGCTTGAGAACAGATACGCAGTATTTT
TRBV15,TRBD1,-,TRBJ1-1,CATSFRLTQGVNTEAFF,TGTGCCACCAGCTTTCGCCTGACACAGGGGGTGAACACTGAAGCTTTCTTT
TRBV7-2,-,-,TRBJ1-2,CASSPPGDYGYTF,TGTGCCAGCAGCCCCCCAGGGGACTATGGCTACACCTTC
TRBV4-1,-,once,TRBJ2-7,CASSDFQGLSYEQYF,TGCGCCAGCAGCGACTTCCAGGGCCTTTCCTACGAGCAGTACTTC
TRBV3-1/TRBV3-2,TRBD1,-,TRBJ1-1,CAKPRGTENTEAFF,TGTGCCAAGCCAAGGGGGACAGAGAACACTGAAGCTTTCTTT
TRBV5-4,TRBD2,-,TRBJ2-1,CASSHGTSGGYNEQFF,TGTGCCAGCTCACACGGGACTAGCGGGGGCTACAATGAGCAGTTCTTC
TRBV11-2,-,-,TRBJ1-4,CASSPIGGGNEKLFF,TGTGCCAGCAGCCCCATTGGGGGGGGGAATGAAAAACTGTTTTTT
TRBV30,TRBD1,-,TRBJ1-4,CAWNWGQGAEEKLFF,TGTGCCTGGAATTGGGGACAGGGGGCGGAGGAAAAACTGTTTTTT
TRBV28,-,-,TRBJ1-5,CASSPGTPIRPQHF,TGTGCCAGCAGTCCCGGGACACCGATAAGGCCCCAGCATTTT
TRBV29-1,TRBD2,-,TRBJ2-1,CSVEWLSSGVSYNEQFF,TGCAGCGTTGAGTGGTTGTCGAGCGGGGTCTCCTACAATGAGCAGTTCTTC
TRBV2,-,-,TRBJ1-6,CATSKDSTFSPLHF,TGTGCCACCTCTAAAGACAGCACTTTTTCACCCCTCCACTTT
TRBV19,TRBD1,-,TRBJ1-5,CASRPPGTGSLYSNQPQHF,TGTGCCAGTAGGCCCCCCGGGACAGGGAGTTTATATAGCAATCAGCCCCAGCATTTT
TRBV5-1,TRBD2,-,TRBJ2-7,CASSLIGLAGAEQYF,TGCGCCAGCAGCTTGATCGGACTAGCGGGAGCCGAGCAGTACTTC
TRBV5-8,TRBD2,-,TRBJ2-1,CASQGLAGYNEQFF,TGTGCCAGCCAGGGACTAGCGGGGTACAATGAGCAGTTCTTC
TRBV7-3,TRBD2,-,TRBJ2-3,CASSLRASGSRTDTQYF,TGTGCCAGCAGCTTAAGGGCTAGCGGGAGTAGGACAGATACGCAGTATTTT
TRBV11-2,TRBD1,-,TRBJ1-1,CASSWDREIPEAFF,TGTGCCAGCAGCTGGGACAGGGAGATCCCTGAAGCTTTCTTT
TRBV19,-,once,TRBJ1-5,CASSTTLDQPQHF,TGTGCCAGTAGTACGACACTCGATCAGCCCCAGCATTTT
TRBV19,-,few,TRBJ1-1,CASSELPSASNTEAFF,TGTGCCAGTAGTGAGCTTCCAAGTGCCTCGAACACTGAAGCTTTCTTT
TRBV7-3,TRBD1,-,TRBJ2-7,CASSPGTGVSEQCF,TGTGCCAGCAGCCCCGGGACAGGAGTTAGCGAGCAGTGCTTC
TRBV6-5,TRBD1,-,TRBJ2-1,CASSLGQINNEQFF,TGTGCCAGCAGCCTGGGACAGATTAACAATGAGCAGTTCTTC
TRBV5-4,TRBD1,-,TRBJ2-7,CASSSGQGNEQYF,TGTGCCAGCAGCTCGGGACAGGGGAACGAGCAGTACTTC
TRBV12-5,-,few,TRBJ1-1,CASGLVQGGGTEAFF,TGTGCTAGTGGTTTGGTACAGGGAGGGGGCACTGAAGCTTTCTTT
TRBV5-5,TRBD1,-,TRBJ1-3,CASSFLGGAWGSGNTIYF,TGTGCCAGCAGCTTTTTAGGGGGCGCGTGGGGCTCTGGAAACACCATATATTTT
TRBV5-8,TRBD1,-,TRBJ2-1,CASSPGQGALLGEQFF,TGTGCCAGCAGCCCCGGACAGGGGGCGCTTTTAGGTGAGCAGTTCTTC
TRBV3-1/TRBV3-2,TRBD1,-,TRBJ2-7,CASRQGTVYEQYF,TGTGCCAGCAGGCAAGGGACAGTCTACGAGCAGTACTTC
TRBV28,-,-,TRBJ2-7,CASSFTYEQYF,TGTGCCAGCAGTTTCACCTACGAGCAGTACTTC
TRBV6-5,-,few,TRBJ2-1,CASSYPDSEQFF,TGTGCCAGCAGTTACCCGGACAGTGAGCAGTTCTTC
TRBV5-1,-,-,TRBJ1-2,CASSLEAGDDGYTF,TGCGCCAGCAGCTTGGAGGCAGGGGATGATGGCTACACCTTC
TRBV21-1,-,-,TRBJ2-7,CASSKVGDRQGGISYEQYF,TGTGCCAGCAGCAAAGTCGGGGACCGACAGGGGGGTATCTCCTACGAGCAGTACTTC
TRBV25-1,-,-,TRBJ1-4,CASRLNSGEKLFF,TGTGCCAGCAGATTGAACTCGGGGGAAAAACTGTTTTTT
TRBV5-8,TRBD1,-,TRBJ1-4,CASSFWDRDEKLFF,TGTGCCAGCAGCTTTTGGGACAGGGACGAAAAACTGTTTTTT
TRBV5-4,TRBD1,once,TRBJ1-6,CASSFTGGRRALHF,TGTGCCAGCAGCTTCACAGGGGGCCGGAGGGCCCTCCACTTT
TRBV4-2,-,-,TRBJ1-5,CASSLRGVLQPQHF,TGTGCCAGCAGCCTTCGGGGGGTCCTGCAGCCCCAGCATTTT
TRBV3-1/TRBV3-2,-,-,TRBJ1-1,CASSSGPTEAFF,TGTGCCAGCAGCAGCGGGCCCACTGAAGCTTTCTTT
TRBV11-2,-,-,TRBJ2-3,CASREASTDTQYF,TGTGCCAGCAGGGAGGCTAGCACAGATACGCAGTATTTT
TRBV3-1/TRBV3-2,TRBD1,few,TRBJ1-5,CASSHGGTGGQPQHF,TGTGCCAGCAGCCACGGGGGGACAGGGGGCCAGCCCCAGCATTTT
TRBV7-9,-,-,TRBJ2-4,CASSLDGGLAKNIQYF,TGTGCCAGCAGCTTAGACGGGGGACTAGCCAAAAACATTCAGTACTTC
TRBV5-6,TRBD1,-,TRBJ2-7,CASSIQGANEQYF,TGTGCCAGCAGTATACAGGGGGCTAACGAGCAGTACTTC
TRBV19,-,-,TRBJ1-4,CASSLSPGTNEKLFF,TGTGCCAGTAGTCTCAGTCCAGGAACTAATGAAAAACTGTTTTTT
TRBV5-1,TRBD1,-,TRBJ2-7,CASSEAGGATTYEQYF,TGCGCCAGCAGCGAGGCAGGGGGCGCAACGACCTACGAGCAGTACTTC
TRBV7-9,TRBD1,-,TRBJ1-3,CASSPEDRDLDGNTIYF,TGTGCCAGCAGCCCCGAGGACAGGGATTTAGATGGAAACACCATATATTTT
TRBV7-9,-,-,TRBJ1-5,CASSRGGLNQPQHF,TGTGCCAGCAGCAGGGGGGGCCTTAATCAGCCCCAGCATTTT